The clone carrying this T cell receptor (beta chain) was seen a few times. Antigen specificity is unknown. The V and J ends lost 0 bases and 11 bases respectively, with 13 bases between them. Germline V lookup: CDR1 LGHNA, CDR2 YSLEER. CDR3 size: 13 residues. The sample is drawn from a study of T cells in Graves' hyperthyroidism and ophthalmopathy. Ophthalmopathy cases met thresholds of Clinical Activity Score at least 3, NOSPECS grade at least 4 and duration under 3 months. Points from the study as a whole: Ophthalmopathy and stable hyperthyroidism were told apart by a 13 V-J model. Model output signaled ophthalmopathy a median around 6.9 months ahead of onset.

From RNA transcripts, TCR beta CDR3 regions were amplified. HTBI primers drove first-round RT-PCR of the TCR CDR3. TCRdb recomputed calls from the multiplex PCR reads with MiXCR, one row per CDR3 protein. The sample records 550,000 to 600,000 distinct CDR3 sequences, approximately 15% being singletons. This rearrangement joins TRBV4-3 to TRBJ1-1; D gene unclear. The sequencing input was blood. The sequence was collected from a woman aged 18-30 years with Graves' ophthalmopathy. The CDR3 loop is CASSQEAPWPAFF. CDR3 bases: TGCGCCAGCAGCCAAGAGGCACCCTGGCCGGCTTTCTTT.